One T cell receptor (beta chain) is described in this entry. What it recognizes is unknown. Germline-derived CDR1 and CDR2 are SGHNT and YENEEA. This CDR3 is 13 amino acids long. The trim removed 6 bases at V and 4 bases at J, leaving 5 bases unmatched. The data derive from a study of vaccination and CD4 T cells after COVID-19. Study-level findings and limits: Spike mono-reactivity was found in 304 of the 307 vaccine-specific clones identified in convalescent patients.

Specified treatment: approximately nine-day PBMC culture with coronavirus spike peptide pools or control peptides (ViraFEST assay). The authors cultured some 1.9 million PBMCs per well with about 9.6 IU/ml IL-2 and 10 ug/ml peptide pools. With the Oncomine TCR Beta short-read assay, DNA from cultured CD4+ T cells was sequenced. Genomic DNA was isolated from CD4+ T cells that had been cultured. TCRdb independently ran MiXCR on the PCR reads; one entry per CDR3 protein. Of fewer than 5,500 distinct CDR3 sequences in the sample, around 40% are singletons; the top ten hold 44%. The receptor was isolated from a human donor who had recovered from COVID-19. The rearrangement links TRBV11-3 to TRBJ1-1; 7 bases agree with TRBD1. Specimen: CD4+ T cells from blood, cultured in vitro, collected after SARS-CoV-2 vaccination. CDR3 protein: CASSPDRVTEAFF. CDR3 in DNA: TGTGCCAGCAGTCCTGACAGGGTCACTGAAGCTTTCTTT. The full variable domain, rest sourced from reference TRBV11-3 and TRBJ1-1, is EAGVVQSPRYKIIEKKQPVAFWCNPISGHNTLYWYLQNLGQGPELLIRYENEEAVDDSQLPKDRFSAERLKGVDSTLKIQPAELGDSAVYLCASSPDRVTEAFFGQGTRLTVV.